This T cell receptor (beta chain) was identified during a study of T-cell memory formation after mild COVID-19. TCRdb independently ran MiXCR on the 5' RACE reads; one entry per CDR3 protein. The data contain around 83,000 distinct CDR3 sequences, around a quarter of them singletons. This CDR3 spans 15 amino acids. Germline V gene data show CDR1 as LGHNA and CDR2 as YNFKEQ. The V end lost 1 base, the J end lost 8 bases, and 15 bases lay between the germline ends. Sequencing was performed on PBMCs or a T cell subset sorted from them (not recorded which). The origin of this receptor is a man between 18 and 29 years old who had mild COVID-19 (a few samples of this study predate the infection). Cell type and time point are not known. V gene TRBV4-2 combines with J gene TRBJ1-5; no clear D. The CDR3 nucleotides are TGTGCCAGCAGCCAAGGTGAAGGGTGGTCAGAGCCCCAGCATTTT. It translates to CASSQGEGWSEPQHF.